This T cell receptor (beta chain) is drawn from a study of blood T cell repertoires in COVID-19. About the research overall: COVID-19 samples, acute and convalescent, were from the United States, Italy and Spain.

Germline trimming cut 4 bases from V and 2 bases from J; bases unmatched to any gene: 11. From germline, CDR1 is LGHDT and CDR2 YNNKEL (reference sequence). The CDR3 spans 16 residues. This clone was found a few times. Authors' methods: Cell counts per sample came from amplifying reference gene primers. Libraries were prepared by immunoSEQ multiplex PCR; TCRdb keeps only in-frame clonotypes and omits some of them. The V and J calls and the clone size are those of that table, but D and trimming were determined from the DNA. The table includes about 200,000 clones, over 60% detected once. The sample consisted of peripheral blood. The receptor comes from a woman in her seventies with acute or convalescent COVID-19. The chain carries TRBV3-1 (or the pseudogene TRBV3-2) and TRBJ2-7, with TRBD1 matching over 7 bases. The CDR3 DNA follows: TGTGCCAGCAGCCCGGACAGGATAGCCGGAACCTACGAGCAGTACTTC. Translated: CASSPDRIAGTYEQYF.